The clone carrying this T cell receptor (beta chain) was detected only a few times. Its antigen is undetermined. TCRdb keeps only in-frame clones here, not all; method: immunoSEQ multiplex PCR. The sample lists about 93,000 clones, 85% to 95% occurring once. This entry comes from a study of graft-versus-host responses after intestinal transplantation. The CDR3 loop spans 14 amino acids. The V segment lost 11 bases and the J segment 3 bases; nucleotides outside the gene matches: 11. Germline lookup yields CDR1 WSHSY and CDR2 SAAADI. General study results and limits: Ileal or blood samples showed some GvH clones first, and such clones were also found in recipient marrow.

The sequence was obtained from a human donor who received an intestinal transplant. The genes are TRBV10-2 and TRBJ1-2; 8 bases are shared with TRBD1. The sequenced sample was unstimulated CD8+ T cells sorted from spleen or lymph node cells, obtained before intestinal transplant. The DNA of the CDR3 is TGCGCCTGCTCGGACAGGGCCTCATACTATGGCTACACCTTC. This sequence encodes CACSDRASYYGYTF.